Each of the 3 T cell receptor beta chains below was sequenced from the same sample in a study of T cell responses to AZD1222 COVID-19 vaccine. The assay was immunoSEQ multiplex PCR, and TCRdb's table has in-frame clones only and misses some. The sample lists roughly 150,000 clones; over 90% were seen once. Specimen: peripheral blood, collected on day 0 of AZD1222 vaccination. Receptor source: an adult in good health.

CDR3 nucleotides: TGTGCTAGTGGTTTGGTCGTTACCAGGGGGCTCGATTCACCCCTCCACTTT. Protein sequence: CASGLVVTRGLDSPLHF. The rearrangement uses TRBV12-5 and TRBJ1-6; TRBD1 matches 8 bases. Germline assignment: CDR1 LGHNT and CDR2 FRNRAP. The CDR3 sequence is 17 residues long. V was clipped by 0 bases and J by 8 bases; unmatched bases: 9. The full variable domain, its missing parts supplied by reference TRBV12-5 and TRBJ1-6, is DARVTQTPRHKVTEMGQEVTMRCQPILGHNTVFWYRQTMMQGLELLAYFRNRAPLDDSGMPKDRFSAEMPDATLATLKIQPSEPRDSAVYFCASGLVVTRGLDSPLHFGNGTRLTVT.

The chain carries TRBV9 and TRBJ1-3; no clear D. Germline V lookup: CDR1 SGDLS, CDR2 YYNGEE. The V and J ends lost 0 bases and 4 bases respectively, with 5 bases between them. The CDR3 length is 13 residues. The CDR3 loop is CASSVAPGNTIYF. CDR3 nucleotides: TGTGCCAGCAGCGTAGCTCCCGGAAACACCATATATTTT.

This clone occurred once. V usage is TRBV19 and J usage is TRBJ1-1, with 10 bases that match TRBD1. The V gene's germline CDR1 is LNHDA and CDR2 SQIVND (reference sequence). The CDR3 spans 14 residues. Trimming took 6 bases from V and 3 from J; bases not matched to a gene: 4. The CDR3, as DNA: TGTGCCAGTAGCGACAGGGGGCTGTACACTGAAGCTTTCTTT. It yields the protein CASSDRGLYTEAFF.